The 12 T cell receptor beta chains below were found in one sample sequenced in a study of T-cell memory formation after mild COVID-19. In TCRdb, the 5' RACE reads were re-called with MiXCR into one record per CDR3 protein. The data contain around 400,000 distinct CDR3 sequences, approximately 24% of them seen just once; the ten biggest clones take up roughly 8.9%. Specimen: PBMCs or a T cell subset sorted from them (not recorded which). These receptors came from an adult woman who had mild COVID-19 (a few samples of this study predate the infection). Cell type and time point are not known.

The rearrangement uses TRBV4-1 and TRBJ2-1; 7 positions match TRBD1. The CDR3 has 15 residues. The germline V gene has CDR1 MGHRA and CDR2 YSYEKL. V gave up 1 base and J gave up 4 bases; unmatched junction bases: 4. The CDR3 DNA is TGCGCCAGCAGCCAAGGTCCAGGGGGTTACAATGAGCAGTTCTTC. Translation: CASSQGPGGYNEQFF.

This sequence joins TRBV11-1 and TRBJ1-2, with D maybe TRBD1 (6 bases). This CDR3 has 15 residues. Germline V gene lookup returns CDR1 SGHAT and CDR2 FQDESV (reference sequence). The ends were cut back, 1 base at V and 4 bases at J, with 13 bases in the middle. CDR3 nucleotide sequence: TGTGCCAGCAGCTTAGGGGCACAGGGAGGCTATGGCTACACCTTC. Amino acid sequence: CASSLGAQGGYGYTF.

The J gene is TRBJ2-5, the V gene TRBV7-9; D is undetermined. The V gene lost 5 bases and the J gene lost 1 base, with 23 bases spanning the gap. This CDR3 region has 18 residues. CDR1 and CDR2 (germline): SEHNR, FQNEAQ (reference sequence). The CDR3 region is CASSPHFRILSLQETQYF. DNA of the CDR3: TGTGCCAGCAGCCCTCATTTTCGGATCCTAAGTCTCCAAGAGACCCAGTACTTC.

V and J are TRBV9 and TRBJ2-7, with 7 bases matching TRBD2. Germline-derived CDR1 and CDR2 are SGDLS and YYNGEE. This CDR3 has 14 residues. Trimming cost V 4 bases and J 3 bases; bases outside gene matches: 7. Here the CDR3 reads CASSPSGADYEQYF. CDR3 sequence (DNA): TGTGCCAGCAGCCCTAGCGGAGCAGACTACGAGCAGTACTTC.

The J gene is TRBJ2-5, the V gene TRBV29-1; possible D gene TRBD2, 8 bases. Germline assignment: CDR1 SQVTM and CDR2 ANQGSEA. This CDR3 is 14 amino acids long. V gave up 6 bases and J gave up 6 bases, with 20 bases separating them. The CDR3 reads CSVGDSGSSKTQYF. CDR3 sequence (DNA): TGCAGCGTGGGGGACAGCGGGAGTTCGAAGACCCAGTACTTC.

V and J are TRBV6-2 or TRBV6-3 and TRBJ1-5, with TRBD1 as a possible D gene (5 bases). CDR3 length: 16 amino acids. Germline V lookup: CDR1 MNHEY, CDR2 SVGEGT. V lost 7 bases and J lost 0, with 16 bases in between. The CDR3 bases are TGTGCCAGCAAATCACACCAGGGTTCTAGCAATCAGCCCCAGCATTTT. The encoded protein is CASKSHQGSSNQPQHF.

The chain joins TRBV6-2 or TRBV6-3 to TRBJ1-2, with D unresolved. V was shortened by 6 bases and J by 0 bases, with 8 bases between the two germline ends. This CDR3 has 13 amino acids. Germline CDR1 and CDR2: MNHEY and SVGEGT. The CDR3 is CASRKTSNYGYTF. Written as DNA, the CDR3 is TGTGCCAGCAGGAAGACATCTAACTATGGCTACACCTTC.

DNA for the CDR3: TGTGCCAGTCAAGTACAGCAGGCAGATACGCAGTATTTT. This sequence encodes CASQVQQADTQYF. This chain links TRBV11-3 with TRBJ2-3, with D unclear. The CDR3 consists of 13 residues. The germline V gene has CDR1 SGHNT and CDR2 YENEEA. V was clipped by 9 bases and J by 4 bases, with 14 bases between them.

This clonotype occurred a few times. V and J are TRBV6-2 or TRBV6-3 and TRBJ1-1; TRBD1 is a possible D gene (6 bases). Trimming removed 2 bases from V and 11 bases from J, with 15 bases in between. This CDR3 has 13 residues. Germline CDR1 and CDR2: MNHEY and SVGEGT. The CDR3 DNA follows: TGTGCCAGCAGTTACGACCGGCAGGGGAATGCTTTCTTT. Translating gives CASSYDRQGNAFF.

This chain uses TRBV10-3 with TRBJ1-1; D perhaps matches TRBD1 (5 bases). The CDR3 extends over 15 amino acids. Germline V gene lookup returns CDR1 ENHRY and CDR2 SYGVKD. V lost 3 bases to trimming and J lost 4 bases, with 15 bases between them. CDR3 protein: CAISDPGRLITEAFF. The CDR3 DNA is TGTGCCATCAGTGACCCGGGACGGCTTATCACTGAAGCTTTCTTT.

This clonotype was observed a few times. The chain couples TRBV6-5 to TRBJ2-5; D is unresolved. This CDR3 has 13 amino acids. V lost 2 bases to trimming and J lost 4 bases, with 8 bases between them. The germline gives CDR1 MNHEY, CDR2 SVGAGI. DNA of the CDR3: TGTGCCAGCAGTTACCAGATAGGAGAGACCCAGTACTTC. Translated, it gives CASSYQIGETQYF.

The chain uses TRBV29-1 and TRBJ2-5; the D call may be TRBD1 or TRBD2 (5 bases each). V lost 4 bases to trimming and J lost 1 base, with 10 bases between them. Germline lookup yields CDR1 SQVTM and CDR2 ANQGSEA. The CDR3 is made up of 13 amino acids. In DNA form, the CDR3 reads TGCAGCGTTGCCGGGGCGGCCCAAGAGACCCAGTACTTC. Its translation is CSVAGAAQETQYF. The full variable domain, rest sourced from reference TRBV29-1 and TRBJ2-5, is SAVISQKPSRDICQRGTSLTIQCQVDSQVTMMFWYRQQPGQSLTLIATANQGSEATYESGFVIDKFPISRPNLTFSTLTVSNMSPEDSSIYLCSVAGAAQETQYFGPGTRLLVL.